This passage covers 14 T cell receptor beta chains from one sample sequenced in a study of T cell responses to AZD1222 COVID-19 vaccine. Data came from immunoSEQ multiplex PCR; TCRdb stores just in-frame clones and leaves some out. The sample has more than 90,000 clones, roughly 89% seen once. Sequencing was performed on peripheral blood, taken 28 days after the second AZD1222 dose. Receptors originate from an adult who received the AZD1222 COVID-19 vaccine.

A note on this clone: Germline is not matched at one junction end, which may reflect a read error. V usage is TRBV6-1 and J usage is TRBJ2-7; D is undetermined. The CDR3 runs 10 residues. CDR1 and CDR2 (germline): MNHNS, SASEGT. CDR3 nucleotides: TGTGCCAGCAGTGAAGCCGGGTATGTCTTC. Encoded protein: CASSEAGYVF.

This clone appeared once. V usage is TRBV11-3 and J usage is TRBJ2-2, with D unclear. The CDR3 extends over 14 amino acids. V lost 5 bases and J 8 bases, leaving 15 bases between the germline ends. Germline CDR1 SGHNT, CDR2 YENEEA. CDR3 sequence reads: CASSQTRAGGELFF. CDR3 nucleotides: TGTGCCAGCAGCCAGACCCGGGCCGGGGGGGAGCTGTTTTTT.

V usage is TRBV5-5 and J usage is TRBJ1-6, with D possibly matching TRBD1 (5 bases). Germline-derived CDR1 and CDR2 are SGHKS and YYEKEE (reference sequence). The CDR3 sequence is 12 residues long. Deletions cut 0 bases from V and 14 bases from J, with 9 bases between. This CDR3 reads CASSLVRGSLHF. The CDR3, as DNA: TGTGCCAGCAGCTTGGTCCGGGGGTCCCTCCACTTT.

The chain uses TRBV9 and TRBJ1-4; TRBD1 might be the D (6 bases). Trimming removed 3 bases at V and 2 bases at J, with 17 bases between. From germline, CDR1 is SGDLS and CDR2 YYNGEE. There are 17 residues in the CDR3. CDR3 amino acids: CASSDKSGAGTNEKLFF. In nucleotides, the CDR3 is TGTGCCAGCAGCGATAAGTCGGGGGCCGGGACTAATGAAAAACTGTTTTTT.

In its sample, this clone was seen once. The V gene is TRBV5-4, the J gene TRBJ2-7; D unclear. The CDR3 is 14 amino acids. CDR1 and CDR2 (germline): SGHNT, YYREEE (reference sequence). V was cut by 4 bases and J by 2 bases, with 13 bases left in between. The DNA for the CDR3 is TGTGCCAGCAGCCTCGGGCCACTTACCTACGAGCAGTACTTC. This translates into CASSLGPLTYEQYF.

This clone is large within its sample. The V gene is TRBV19, the J gene TRBJ2-5; no definite D call. Germline V CDR1 and CDR2: LNHDA, SQIVND (reference sequence). Trimming left V 3 bases short and J 0 bases short, with 5 bases between. The CDR3 has 13 amino acids. This chain's CDR3 is CASSIDDQETQYF. CDR3 bases: TGTGCCAGTAGTATTGATGACCAAGAGACCCAGTACTTC.

The V gene is TRBV7-8, the J gene TRBJ1-6; D might be TRBD1 (5 bases). The CDR3 length is 16 residues. V was shortened by 6 bases and J by 8 bases, with 20 bases between the two germline ends. In germline, CDR1 is SGHVS, CDR2 FQNEAQ. The CDR3 sequence is CASRPTLQEWDSPLHF. The CDR3 DNA is TGTGCCAGCAGACCTACGTTACAGGAATGGGATTCACCCCTCCACTTT.

The rearrangement links TRBV28 to TRBJ1-6; 7 bases are shared with TRBD1. Germline CDR1 reads MDHEN; CDR2 reads SYDVKM. The CDR3 consists of 14 residues. Trimming cost V 2 bases and J 14 bases; bases outside gene matches: 9. DNA of the CDR3: TGTGCCAGCAGTTTAGACAGGGAAGGGGGCTCCCTCCACTTT. It yields the protein CASSLDREGGSLHF.

V and J are TRBV27 and TRBJ1-5; D is possibly TRBD1 (5 bases). Trimming removed 5 bases from V and 5 bases from J, with 7 bases in between. This CDR3 has 12 residues. CDR1 is MNHEY, CDR2 SMNVEV, per germline (reference sequence). DNA of the CDR3: TGTGCCAGCAGTAGGGGCGATCAGCCCCAGCATTTT. Amino acid sequence: CASSRGDQPQHF.

This rearrangement joins TRBV15 to TRBJ2-2; the D is unclear. Trimming removed 5 bases at V and 5 bases at J, with 3 bases between. The CDR3 contains 11 residues. Germline V gene sequence: CDR1 LNHNV, CDR2 YYDKDF (reference sequence). CDR3 residues: CATSGTGELFF. CDR3 nucleotide sequence: TGTGCCACCAGCGGGACCGGGGAGCTGTTTTTT.

This clone has a handful of counts. The genes are TRBV7-2 and TRBJ2-7; TRBD1 aligns across 7 bases. After removal of 3 bases from V and 1 base from J, the junction contained 3 bases not matched to a gene. The CDR3 sequence is 14 residues long. Germline values: CDR1 SGHTA, CDR2 FQGNSA. In nucleotides, the CDR3 is TGTGCCAGCAGCTTGGGCAGGGGGTCCTACGAGCAGTACTTC. As protein: CASSLGRGSYEQYF.

The chain's CDR3 is CASSLVSGNTEAFF. DNA for the CDR3: TGTGCCAGCAGCTTAGTCTCAGGGAACACTGAAGCTTTCTTT. This rearrangement joins TRBV7-8 to TRBJ1-1, with no clear D. In germline, CDR1 is SGHVS, CDR2 FQNEAQ. V lost 1 base, J lost 1 base, and 7 bases lay in between. The CDR3 loop spans 14 amino acids. Complete variable domain (other parts from reference TRBV7-8 and TRBJ1-1): GAGVSQSPRYKVAKRGQDVALRCDPISGHVSLFWYQQALGQGPEFLTYFQNEAQLDKSGLPSDRFFAERPEGSVSTLKIQRTQQEDSAVYLCASSLVSGNTEAFFGQGTRLTVV.

The V and J genes are TRBV24-1 and TRBJ2-3; D is unclear. V lost 0 bases, J lost 4 bases, and 16 bases lay in between. CDR3 length: 17 amino acids. Looked up from germline, CDR1 is KGHDR and CDR2 is SFDVKD. CDR3 coding DNA: TGTGCCACCAGTGATTTGAAGGACCTCCCAACGCCAGATACGCAGTATTTT. This gives the protein CATSDLKDLPTPDTQYF.

On this clone: This CDR3 is also generated by other DNA sequences in the sample. CDR3 bases: TGTGCCACTAGCAGTGGATCTGGGGGGTATAGTGAGCAGTTCTTC. The encoded protein is CATSSGSGGYSEQFF. The chain employs TRBV24-1 and TRBJ2-1; D is possibly TRBD2 (6 bases). Trimming took off 10 bases at V and 9 bases at J, with 24 bases between the two ends. Germline V lookup: CDR1 KGHDR, CDR2 SFDVKD. This CDR3 is 15 amino acids long.